In its sample, the clone carrying this TCR beta chain was seen a few times. Its antigen is unidentified. Sequencing was performed with immunoSEQ multiplex PCR; in TCRdb, only in-frame clones are kept and a portion is missing. The sample contains 130,000 or so clones, around 77% of which appear only once. V was shortened by 5 bases and J by 10 bases, with 14 bases between the two germline ends. The CDR3 is made up of 12 amino acids. Germline loops: CDR1 MDHEN, CDR2 SYDVKM. This sample is drawn from a study of cytotoxic CD8 clonotypes in ibrutinib-treated CLL. Across the whole study: There were about a dozen relapsed/refractory patients and around 15 treatment-naive patients, and roughly 18 were IGHV unmutated. The response samples were taken once patients had been treated for a median of about 12 months, range 6 to 36.

Study outcomes and limitations: Age-matched healthy donor levels were exceeded by baseline clonality, which tracked circulating CD8+ T-cell counts.

The material sequenced was PBMCs, taken after 12 months of ibrutinib treatment. The clonotype comes from a human donor with chronic lymphocytic leukemia. This chain links TRBV28 with TRBJ1-1; no firm D call. DNA for the CDR3: TGTGCCAGCAGTGTAAACTATCGGGTAGCTTTCTTT. This sequence encodes CASSVNYRVAFF.